The rows below give T cell receptor beta chains drawn from one sample of a study of blood T cell repertoires in COVID-19. Method: immunoSEQ multiplex PCR; TCRdb's copy keeps in-frame clones and lacks some. The table has around 130,000 clones, over 75% seen once. The sequenced sample was peripheral blood. These receptors were taken from a man aged 40-55 years with active or convalescent COVID-19. The CDR3 runs from the conserved cysteine through the conserved F or W. D genes are given only for firm matches. Size values are once, few and many counts, or a class for expanded clones, and some rows have none.

clone_size j_call d_call v_call cdr3_nt cdr3_aa
. TRBJ1-3 TRBD1 TRBV19 TGTGCCAGTAGTACAGGGACAGTTGGAAACACCATATATTTT CASSTGTVGNTIYF
. TRBJ2-2 . TRBV9 TGTGCCAGCAGCGTAGGCGGGGAGCCGAACACCGGGGAGCTGTTTTTT CASSVGGEPNTGELFF
. TRBJ2-1 TRBD2 TRBV6-4 TGTGCCAGCAGTGACGCGCGGGTGAGGACTAGCGGGGGCCCTATCTCCTACAATGAGCAGTTCTTC CASSDARVRTSGGPISYNEQFF
. TRBJ2-7 TRBD1 TRBV6-5 TGTGCCAGCAGTTTAGACAGGGCTTCCTACGAGCAGTACTTC CASSLDRASYEQYF
few TRBJ1-1 TRBD1 TRBV5-1 TGCGCCAGCAGCCCCACAGGGGGCCGAGCTGAAGCTTTCTTT CASSPTGGRAEAFF
once TRBJ2-2 TRBD1 TRBV19 TGTGCCAGTCGCCCCAGGGGGCGCATCACCGGGGAGCTGTTTTTT CASRPRGRITGELFF
few TRBJ1-2 . TRBV4-2 TGTGCCAGCAGCCAAGCTTCAGCAGGGTTTAGTGGCTACACCTTC CASSQASAGFSGYTF
. TRBJ2-3 TRBD2 TRBV7-3 TGTGCCAGCAGCTTAATGGCGGGGGGGCGAGATACGCAGTATTTT CASSLMAGGRDTQYF
. TRBJ1-3 TRBD1 TRBV7-7 TGTGCTAGCAGCCCGACAGGGGGGACTGGAAACACCATATATTTT CASSPTGGTGNTIYF
. TRBJ1-5 . TRBV18 TGTGCCAGCTCACCACAGCAACGAGGGTATAGCAATCAGCCCCAGCATTTT CASSPQQRGYSNQPQHF
. TRBJ2-7 . TRBV7-6 TGTGCCAGCAGCTTAGCATGGTCTAGCCAAGCCTACGAGCAGTACTTC CASSLAWSSQAYEQYF
. TRBJ2-5 TRBD1 TRBV5-4 TGTGCCAGCAGCTCAATGGACAGGGGAGAGACCCAGTACTTC CASSSMDRGETQYF
. TRBJ2-4 . TRBV27 TGTGCCAGCAGCCGAGGAGACATTCAGTACTTC CASSRGDIQYF
. TRBJ1-1 TRBD1 TRBV3-1/TRBV3-2 TGTGCCAGCAGCCAAATCTTAAACAGGGGTGACACTGAAGCTTTCTTT CASSQILNRGDTEAFF
. TRBJ1-5 . TRBV3-1/TRBV3-2 TGTGCCAGCAGCCAAGCCACACCACAAGGGGGTCAGCCCCAGCATTTT CASSQATPQGGQPQHF
. TRBJ1-2 TRBD1 TRBV9 TGTGCCAGCAGCGTATCCGGGACAGCATATGGCTACACCTTC CASSVSGTAYGYTF
. TRBJ2-3 . TRBV6-2/TRBV6-3 TGTGCCAGCAGCCCTTCAACCTTCTTCGGTAGCACAGATACGCAGTATTTT CASSPSTFFGSTDTQYF
many TRBJ1-5 TRBD1 TRBV16 TGTGCCAGCAGCCAATCGTTGGGACAGGGAAATCAGCCCCAGCATTTT CASSQSLGQGNQPQHF
. TRBJ1-2 . TRBV5-6 TGTGCCAGCAGCTTTACCGCTCCGGGTGGCTACACCTTC CASSFTAPGGYTF
. TRBJ2-7 . TRBV9 TGTGCCAGCAGCCCCCGACTGATTAGCTCCTACGAGCAGTACTTC CASSPRLISSYEQYF
. TRBJ2-7 . TRBV7-9 TGTGCCAGCAGCCCGCGATCCTACGAGCAGTACTTC CASSPRSYEQYF
once TRBJ2-3 TRBD2 TRBV5-1 TGCGCCAGCAGGCGTAGCGGGGGGGCCTTAGATACGCAGTATTTT CASRRSGGALDTQYF
once TRBJ2-7 TRBD1 TRBV5-6 TGTGCCAGCAGCTTGGCCCCAGGCAGGGGGAATGCCTACGAGCAGTACTTC CASSLAPGRGNAYEQYF
. TRBJ1-6 . TRBV19 TGTGCCAGTAGTATCTTAGATGAGGGAAATTCACCCCTCCACTTT CASSILDEGNSPLHF